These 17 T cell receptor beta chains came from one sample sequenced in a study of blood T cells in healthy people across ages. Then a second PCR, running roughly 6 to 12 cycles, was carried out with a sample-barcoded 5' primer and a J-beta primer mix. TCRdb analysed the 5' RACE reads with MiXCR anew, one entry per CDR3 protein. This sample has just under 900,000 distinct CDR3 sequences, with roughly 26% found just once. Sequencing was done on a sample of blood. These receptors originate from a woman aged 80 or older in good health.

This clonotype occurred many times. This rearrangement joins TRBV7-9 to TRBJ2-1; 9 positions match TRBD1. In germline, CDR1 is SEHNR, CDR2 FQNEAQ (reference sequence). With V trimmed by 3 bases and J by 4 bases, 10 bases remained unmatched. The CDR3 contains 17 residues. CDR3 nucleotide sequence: TGTGCCAGCAGCTTCTCGGGGACAGGGATGGGGTACAATGAGCAGTTCTTC. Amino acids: CASSFSGTGMGYNEQFF.

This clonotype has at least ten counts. The CDR3 DNA reads as TGTGCCAGCAGCTTCCTACGCTCGTGGAGGGAGACCCAGTACTTC. Protein sequence: CASSFLRSWRETQYF. The V and J genes are TRBV7-9 and TRBJ2-5; the D gene is possibly TRBD2 (5 bases). Germline assignment: CDR1 SEHNR and CDR2 FQNEAQ (reference sequence). Trimming stripped 3 bases from V and 5 bases from J, with 16 bases between. The CDR3 loop spans 15 amino acids.

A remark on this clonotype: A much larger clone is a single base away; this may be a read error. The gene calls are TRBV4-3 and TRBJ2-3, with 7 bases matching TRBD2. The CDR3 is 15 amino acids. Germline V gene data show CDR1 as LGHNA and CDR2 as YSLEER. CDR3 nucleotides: TGCGCCCGCAGCCCCCGTTGGACTAGTACCGATACGCAGTATTTT. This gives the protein CARSPRWTSTDTQYF.

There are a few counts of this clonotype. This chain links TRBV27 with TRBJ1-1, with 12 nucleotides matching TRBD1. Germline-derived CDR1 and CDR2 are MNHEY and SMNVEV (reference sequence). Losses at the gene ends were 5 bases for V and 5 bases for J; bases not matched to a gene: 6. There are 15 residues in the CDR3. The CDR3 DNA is TGTGCCAGCAGTGATCCGGGACAGGGGGCTACTGAAGCTTTCTTT. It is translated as CASSDPGQGATEAFF.

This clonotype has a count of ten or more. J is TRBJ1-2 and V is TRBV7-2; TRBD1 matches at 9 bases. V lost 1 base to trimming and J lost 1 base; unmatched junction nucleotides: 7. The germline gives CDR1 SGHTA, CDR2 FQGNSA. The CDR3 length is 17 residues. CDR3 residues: CASSLVRTGAVNYGYTF. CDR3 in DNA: TGTGCCAGCAGCTTAGTTCGGACAGGGGCCGTTAACTATGGCTACACCTTC. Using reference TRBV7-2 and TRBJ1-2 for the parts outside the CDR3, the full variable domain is GAGVSQSPSNKVTEKGKDVELRCDPISGHTALYWYRQSLGQGLEFLIYFQGNSAPDKSGLPSDRFSAERTGGSVSTLTIQRTQQEDSAVYLCASSLVRTGAVNYGYTFGSGTRLTVV.

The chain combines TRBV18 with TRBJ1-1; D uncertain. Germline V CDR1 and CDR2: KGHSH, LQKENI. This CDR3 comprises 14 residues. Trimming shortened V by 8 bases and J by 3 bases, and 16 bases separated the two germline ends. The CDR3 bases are TGTGCCAGCCAGCTCGAGAGAAGGGACACTGAAGCTTTCTTT. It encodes CASQLERRDTEAFF.

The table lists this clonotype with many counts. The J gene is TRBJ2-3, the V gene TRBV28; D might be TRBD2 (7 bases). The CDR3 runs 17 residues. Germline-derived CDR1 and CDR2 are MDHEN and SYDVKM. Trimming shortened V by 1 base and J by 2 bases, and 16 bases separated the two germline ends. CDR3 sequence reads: CASSLLGPGGLTDTQYF. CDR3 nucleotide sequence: TGTGCCAGCAGTTTATTAGGTCCGGGGGGCCTCACAGATACGCAGTATTTT.

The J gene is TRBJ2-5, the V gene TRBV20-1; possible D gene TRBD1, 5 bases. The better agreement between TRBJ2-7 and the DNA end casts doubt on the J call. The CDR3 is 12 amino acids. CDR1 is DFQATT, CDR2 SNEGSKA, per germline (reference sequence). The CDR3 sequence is CSARSQGYEQYF. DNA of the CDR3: TGCAGTGCGCGATCGCAGGGCTACGAGCAGTACTTC.

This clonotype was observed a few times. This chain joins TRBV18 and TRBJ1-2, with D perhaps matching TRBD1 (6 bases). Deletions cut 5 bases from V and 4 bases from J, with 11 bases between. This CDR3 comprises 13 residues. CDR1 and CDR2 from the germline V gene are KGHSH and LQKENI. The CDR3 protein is CASSTQGSYGYTF. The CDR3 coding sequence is TGTGCCAGCTCAACACAGGGTTCCTATGGCTACACCTTC.

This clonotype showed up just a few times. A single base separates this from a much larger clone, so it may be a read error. The CDR3 here is CASSSGYNEQYF. The CDR3 coding sequence is TGTGCCAGCAGTTCCGGATACAATGAGCAGTACTTC. This chain links TRBV12-3 or TRBV12-4 with TRBJ2-7; D is undetermined. V lost 4 bases to trimming and J lost 7 bases, with 11 bases between them. This CDR3 comprises 12 residues.

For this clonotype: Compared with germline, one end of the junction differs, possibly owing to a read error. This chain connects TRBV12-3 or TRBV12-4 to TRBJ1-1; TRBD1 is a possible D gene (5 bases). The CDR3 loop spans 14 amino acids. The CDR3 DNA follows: TGTGCCGGCAGTTTAGTAGGGGTGAACACTGAAGCTTTCTTT. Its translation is CAGSLVGVNTEAFF.

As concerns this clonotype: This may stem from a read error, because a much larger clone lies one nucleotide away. The CDR3, as DNA: TGCAGTGCTAGGGGGGGTGGGACCCCCTTAGCCAAAAACACTCAGTACTTC. It yields the protein CSARGGGTPLAKNTQYF. The gene calls are TRBV20-1 and TRBJ2-4, with D possibly TRBD2 on 6 matching bases. The CDR3 is 17 amino acids. The germline gives CDR1 DFQATT, CDR2 SNEGSKA (reference sequence).

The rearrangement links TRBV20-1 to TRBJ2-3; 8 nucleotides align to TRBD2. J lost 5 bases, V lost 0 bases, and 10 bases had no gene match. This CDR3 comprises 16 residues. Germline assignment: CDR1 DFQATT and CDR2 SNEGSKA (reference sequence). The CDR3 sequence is CSARDWPGGLGDTQYF. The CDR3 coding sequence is TGCAGTGCTAGAGATTGGCCGGGGGGGCTTGGAGATACGCAGTATTTT.

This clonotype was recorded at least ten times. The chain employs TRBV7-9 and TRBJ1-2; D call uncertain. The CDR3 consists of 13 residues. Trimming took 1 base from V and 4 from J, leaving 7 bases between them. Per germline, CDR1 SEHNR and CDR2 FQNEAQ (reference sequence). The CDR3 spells CASSLGTFYGYTF. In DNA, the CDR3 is TGTGCCAGCAGCTTAGGGACGTTCTATGGCTACACCTTC.

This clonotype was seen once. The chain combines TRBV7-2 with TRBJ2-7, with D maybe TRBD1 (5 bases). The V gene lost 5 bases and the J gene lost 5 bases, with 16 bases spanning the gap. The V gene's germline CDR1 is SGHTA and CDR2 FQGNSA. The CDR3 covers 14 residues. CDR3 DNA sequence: TGTGCCAGCAGCCTGGACACTTTCGACCACGAGCAGTACTTC. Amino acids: CASSLDTFDHEQYF.

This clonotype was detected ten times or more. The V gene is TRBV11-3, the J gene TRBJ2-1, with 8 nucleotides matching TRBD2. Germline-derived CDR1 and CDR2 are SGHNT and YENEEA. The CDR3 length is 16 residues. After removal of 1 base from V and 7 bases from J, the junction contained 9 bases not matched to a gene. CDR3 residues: CASSLGGRGVHNEQFF. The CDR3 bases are TGTGCCAGCAGCTTAGGCGGGCGGGGGGTTCATAATGAGCAGTTCTTC.

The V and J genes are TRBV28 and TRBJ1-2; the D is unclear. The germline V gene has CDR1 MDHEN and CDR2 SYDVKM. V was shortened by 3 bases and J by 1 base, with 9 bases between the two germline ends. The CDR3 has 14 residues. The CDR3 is CASSFGVGNYGYTF. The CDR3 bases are TGTGCCAGCAGTTTTGGGGTGGGTAACTATGGCTACACCTTC.